A single sample gave rise to the 13 T cell receptor beta chains below, sequenced in a study of blood T cell repertoires in COVID-19. Sequencing used immunoSEQ multiplex PCR; TCRdb keeps in-frame clones, though not all of them. The sample has around 100,000 clones; roughly nine tenths are singletons. The material sequenced was peripheral blood. The source of these receptors is a man between 50 and 59 years old with active COVID-19.

The V and J genes are TRBV6-5 and TRBJ2-2; 11 bases line up with TRBD2. V gave up 6 bases and J gave up 3 bases; unmatched junction bases: 3. Germline CDR1 reads MNHEY; CDR2 reads SVGAGI. The CDR3 covers 15 residues. The CDR3 sequence: CASRLSGGDTGELFF. Here the CDR3 DNA reads TGTGCCAGCAGACTTAGCGGGGGGGACACCGGGGAGCTGTTTTTT.

The chain carries TRBV5-4 and TRBJ2-1; 8 bases are shared with TRBD2. Looked up from germline, CDR1 is SGHNT and CDR2 is YYREEE (reference sequence). The CDR3 runs 15 residues. The junction had 7 bases not matched to a gene; V was cut back by 4 bases and J by 4 bases. CDR3 coding DNA: TGTGCCAGCAGCCCCAGCGGGGGTGCTTACAATGAGCAGTTCTTC. It yields the protein CASSPSGGAYNEQFF.

CDR3 residues: CASSRGDGGYLTDTQYF. The CDR3 DNA follows: TGTGCCAGCAGCCGAGGTGATGGGGGGTACTTAACAGATACGCAGTATTTT. V usage is TRBV4-2 and J usage is TRBJ2-3; a weak D match, TRBD2 (6 bases). The CDR3 has 17 residues. Deletions cut 4 bases from V and 3 bases from J, with 20 bases between. Germline CDR1 and CDR2: LGHNA and YNFKEQ.

This chain joins TRBV2 and TRBJ1-2; unclear D gene. The CDR3 sequence is 13 residues long. The germline CDR1 and CDR2 sequences are SNHLY and FYNNEI. Deletions cut 7 bases from V and 8 bases from J, with 17 bases between. As DNA, the CDR3 is TGTGCCAGCACCGGGAGCCCCAGCTTAGGCTACACCTTC. This gives the protein CASTGSPSLGYTF. The full variable domain, rest sourced from reference TRBV2 and TRBJ1-2, is EPEVTQTPSHQVTQMGQEVILRCVPISNHLYFYWYRQILGQKVEFLVSFYNNEISEKSEIFDDQFSVERPDGSNFTLKIRSTKLEDSAMYFCASTGSPSLGYTFGSGTRLTVV.

V usage is TRBV7-9 and J usage is TRBJ1-6; maybe TRBD1 (5 bases). Germline CDR1 reads SEHNR; CDR2 reads FQNEAQ (reference sequence). V was pared by 4 bases and J by 8 bases, with 9 bases between. CDR3 size: 13 residues. CDR3 DNA: TGTGCCAGCAGCTACGGGGGAGATTCACCCCTCCACTTT. This codes for CASSYGGDSPLHF.

Here the CDR3 DNA reads TGTGCCAGCAGTTATGAGTACAATGAGCAGTTCTTC. The encoded protein is CASSYEYNEQFF. The chain recombines TRBV12-3 or TRBV12-4 with TRBJ2-1; the D is unclear. This CDR3 comprises 12 residues. Trimming removed 4 bases at V and 4 bases at J, with 5 bases between.

The V and J genes are TRBV4-2 and TRBJ1-2, with 8 bases identical to TRBD1. The germline V gene encodes CDR1 LGHNA and CDR2 YNFKEQ. This CDR3 has 15 residues. Germline trimming cut 0 bases from V and 7 bases from J; bases unmatched to any gene: 7. CDR3 coding DNA: TGTGCCAGCAGCCAAGAATCTCAGGGGGCTAGTGGCTACACCTTC. Translating gives CASSQESQGASGYTF.

The chain is built from TRBV7-9 and TRBJ2-2, with TRBD1 matching 9 bases. The CDR3 is 17 residues long. Germline trimming cut 5 bases from V and 5 bases from J; bases unmatched to any gene: 12. Germline loops: CDR1 SEHNR, CDR2 FQNEAQ (reference sequence). DNA of the CDR3: TGTGCCAGCAGCCCCCGACAGGGGGGAGTTAAGACCGGGGAGCTGTTTTTT. It is translated as CASSPRQGGVKTGELFF.

This chain connects TRBV24-1 to TRBJ2-3, with TRBD2 identical over 9 bases. Losses at the gene ends were 6 bases for V and 6 bases for J; bases not matched to a gene: 15. The germline gives CDR1 KGHDR, CDR2 SFDVKD. The CDR3 extends over 17 amino acids. This chain's CDR3 is CATSPPAGREGLDTQYF. The CDR3 bases are TGTGCCACCAGTCCCCCCGCGGGGCGGGAGGGCCTCGATACGCAGTATTTT.

V and J are TRBV6-1 and TRBJ2-3; TRBD2 matches 7 bases. Germline-derived CDR1 and CDR2 are MNHNS and SASEGT. The CDR3 has 16 residues. V trimming: 0 bases; J trimming: 0 bases; junction bases outside the gene matches: 3. CDR3 residues: CASSEAYGGSTDTQYF. The CDR3 DNA is TGTGCCAGCAGTGAAGCGTACGGGGGGAGCACAGATACGCAGTATTTT.

V and J are TRBV10-1 and TRBJ1-1, with 7 nucleotides matching TRBD1. Germline V gene data show CDR1 as WNHNN and CDR2 as SYGVQD (reference sequence). The CDR3 has 15 amino acids. V shed 0 bases, J shed 4 bases, and the junction held 5 bases outside the gene matches. For the CDR3, the DNA is TGCGCCAGCAGTGAGTCAATTACAGGGGTCACTGAAGCTTTCTTT. Its translation is CASSESITGVTEAFF.

The chain combines TRBV4-1 with TRBJ2-1; maybe TRBD2 (6 bases). CDR1 is MGHRA and CDR2 is YSYEKL in the germline V gene. CDR3 length equals 15 residues. V was cut by 8 bases and J by 2 bases, with 16 bases left in between. CDR3 DNA: TGCGCCAGCCGGAGGGCTAGCTCCGCCTACAATGAGCAGTTCTTC. Translated: CASRRASSAYNEQFF.

This chain connects TRBV14 to TRBJ2-2; 16 positions match TRBD2. J gave up 5 bases and V 4 bases, and 16 bases lay outside the gene matches. The CDR3 loop spans 21 amino acids. The germline gives CDR1 SGHDN, CDR2 FVKESK. CDR3 loop: CASSPWTGTSGRALLTGELFF. The CDR3, as DNA: TGTGCCAGCAGCCCCTGGACCGGGACTAGCGGGAGGGCCTTATTGACCGGGGAGCTGTTTTTT.